This passage covers 28 T cell receptor beta chains from one sample sequenced in a study of blood T cell repertoires in COVID-19. Clones were sequenced by immunoSEQ multiplex PCR, and TCRdb holds only the in-frame ones, with some missing. The sample has a few hundred thousand clones; around 90% are singletons. The source material was PBMCs or T cells enriched from blood (not recorded which). The receptors here all came from a young man who had recovered from COVID-19.

Written as DNA, the CDR3 is TGCGCCAGCAGCTTGGATAGGGGGCATTCACCCCTCCACTTT. The encoded protein is CASSLDRGHSPLHF. This rearrangement joins TRBV5-1 to TRBJ1-6; 7 nucleotides match TRBD1. Germline loops: CDR1 SGHRS, CDR2 YFSETQ. V was clipped by 0 bases and J by 8 bases; unmatched bases: 2. The CDR3 runs to 14 residues.

This chain connects TRBV5-6 to TRBJ1-1, with 7 nucleotides matching TRBD1. V shed 5 bases and J 3 bases; nucleotides not matched to a gene: 7. This CDR3 has 14 amino acids. CDR1 is SGHDT and CDR2 is YYEEEE in the germline V gene. The CDR3 protein is CASSPVGQDTEAFF. In DNA, the CDR3 is TGTGCCAGCAGTCCCGTCGGACAGGACACTGAAGCTTTCTTT.

The CDR3, as DNA: TGTGCCAGCAGCTTAGGGCCCGACAATGAGCAGTTCTTC. Translating gives CASSLGPDNEQFF. This sequence joins TRBV7-9 and TRBJ2-1; D remains unclear. The CDR3 loop spans 13 amino acids. The germline gives CDR1 SEHNR, CDR2 FQNEAQ (reference sequence). Deletions cut 1 base from V and 5 bases from J, with 6 bases between.

This clone was recorded once. The chain joins TRBV27 to TRBJ2-3; D unclear. CDR1 and CDR2 from the germline V gene are MNHEY and SMNVEV (reference sequence). Trimming removed 0 bases at V and 0 bases at J, with 7 bases between. The CDR3 sequence is 15 residues long. This chain's CDR3 is CASSLSARSTDTQYF. CDR3 sequence (DNA): TGTGCCAGCAGTTTATCGGCCAGGAGCACAGATACGCAGTATTTT.

This chain connects TRBV7-9 to TRBJ1-4; 7 bases map to TRBD1. CDR1 is SEHNR, CDR2 FQNEAQ, per germline (reference sequence). Losses at the gene ends were 4 bases for V and 7 bases for J; bases not matched to a gene: 9. The CDR3 spans 15 residues. This CDR3 reads CASSWATGASEKLFF. The CDR3 DNA follows: TGTGCCAGCAGCTGGGCAACAGGGGCAAGTGAAAAACTGTTTTTT.

V gene TRBV4-1 combines with J gene TRBJ1-4, with 7 bases matching TRBD1. The CDR3 covers 16 residues. The ends lost 4 bases at V and 4 bases at J; junction bases unmatched: 9. Germline V gene sequence: CDR1 MGHRA, CDR2 YSYEKL. DNA for the CDR3: TGCGCCAGCAGCCTAAACTCCGGGACAGTTAATGAAAAACTGTTTTTT. Protein: CASSLNSGTVNEKLFF.

This clone was recorded only once. The rearrangement links TRBV28 to TRBJ2-1; D unclear. Trimming took off 1 base at V and 7 bases at J, with 11 bases between the two ends. This CDR3 has 14 amino acids. The germline V gene encodes CDR1 MDHEN and CDR2 SYDVKM. In nucleotides, the CDR3 is TGTGCCAGCAGTTTATTCTCAGGTAGAAATGAGCAGTTCTTC. Translating it yields CASSLFSGRNEQFF. Full variable domain (rest looked up from reference TRBV28 and TRBJ2-1): DVKVTQSSRYLVKRTGEKVFLECVQDMDHENMFWYRQDPGLGLRLIYFSYDVKMKEKGDIPEGYSVSREKKERFSLILESASTNQTSMYLCASSLFSGRNEQFFGPGTRLTVL.

J is TRBJ1-3 and V is TRBV5-1; D is possibly TRBD1 (6 bases). Germline CDR1 SGHRS, CDR2 YFSETQ. Trimming stripped 4 bases from V and 4 bases from J, with 18 bases between. The CDR3 has 16 amino acids. CDR3 protein: CASSIGQPTLGNTIYF. DNA of the CDR3: TGCGCCAGCAGCATAGGACAGCCGACATTAGGAAACACCATATATTTT.

This sequence joins TRBV11-2 and TRBJ1-5; D is possibly TRBD1 (6 bases). V dropped 4 bases and J dropped 0 bases, with 10 bases sitting between them. The CDR3 length is 15 residues. Germline loops: CDR1 SGHAT, CDR2 FQNNGV. Here the CDR3 DNA reads TGTGCCAGCAGCTCCACAGGGCTTAGCAATCAGCCCCAGCATTTT. Amino acid sequence: CASSSTGLSNQPQHF.

The rearrangement uses TRBV2 and TRBJ1-4; 10 bases are shared with TRBD1. CDR1 SNHLY and CDR2 FYNNEI come from the germline V gene. CDR3 size: 14 residues. V gave up 6 bases and J gave up 8 bases; unmatched junction bases: 6. CDR3 sequence reads: CASSAGTGDEKLFF. The DNA for the CDR3 is TGTGCCAGCAGCGCCGGGACAGGGGACGAAAAACTGTTTTTT.

The gene calls are TRBV28 and TRBJ2-2; the match to TRBD2 covers 10 bases. V dropped 7 bases and J dropped 5; count of bases not matched to a gene: 7. The length of the CDR3 is 15 residues. Germline V lookup: CDR1 MDHEN, CDR2 SYDVKM. The DNA of the CDR3 is TGTGCCAGCACCACAGTAGCGGGGGGAACCGGGGAGCTGTTTTTT. It is translated as CASTTVAGGTGELFF.

The CDR3 nucleotides are TGTGCCAGCCGAGACCCGGGACAGGGGTGGGAGCAGTACTTC. Protein: CASRDPGQGWEQYF. V is TRBV21-1 and J is TRBJ2-7; TRBD1 is the table's D call and was not checked against the DNA. TRBV21-1 is flagged as a pseudogene. The CDR3 runs 14 residues.

The DNA of the CDR3 is TGTGCCAGCACCCTAGAACAGGGGCCTGGGGCCAACGTCCTGACTTTC. This encodes CASTLEQGPGANVLTF. The genes are TRBV21-1 and TRBJ2-6; the DNA was not used to check the table's D call, TRBD1. TRBV21-1 is a documented pseudogene. This CDR3 is 16 amino acids long.

The chain joins TRBV13 to TRBJ2-7; 8 positions match TRBD1. V lost 5 bases to trimming and J lost 4 bases; unmatched junction nucleotides: 13. This CDR3 is 16 amino acids long. Germline V gives CDR1 PRHDT, CDR2 FYEKMQ (reference sequence). This CDR3 is CASSSHQGAVVYEQYF. DNA of the CDR3: TGTGCCAGCAGCAGCCATCAGGGGGCTGTTGTGTACGAGCAGTACTTC.

This clone was seen only once. The J gene is TRBJ1-5, the V gene TRBV12-3 or TRBV12-4; weak D call: TRBD1 (6 bases). The CDR3 consists of 12 residues. V was clipped by 5 bases and J by 7 bases, with 9 bases between them. The CDR3 DNA follows: TGTGCCAGCAGTACAGGGTCCCAGCCCCAGCATTTT. Protein: CASSTGSQPQHF.

This rearrangement joins TRBV4-1 to TRBJ1-2, with TRBD1 matching 11 bases. Germline-derived CDR1 and CDR2 are MGHRA and YSYEKL. The trim removed 4 bases at V and 8 bases at J, leaving 12 bases unmatched. The CDR3 is made up of 16 amino acids. The CDR3 here is CASSRSPDRGQGGYTF. CDR3 DNA sequence: TGCGCCAGCAGCCGGAGCCCGGACAGGGGGCAGGGAGGCTACACCTTC.

The V gene is TRBV19, the J gene TRBJ1-5; no reliable D call. Germline loops: CDR1 LNHDA, CDR2 SQIVND (reference sequence). The CDR3 has 13 residues. Trimming removed 3 bases at V and 4 bases at J, with 7 bases between. The CDR3, as DNA: TGTGCCAGTAGTATGGAGAAAAATCAGCCCCAGCATTTT. This translates into CASSMEKNQPQHF. Using reference TRBV19 and TRBJ1-5 for the parts outside the CDR3, the full variable domain is DGGITQSPKYLFRKEGQNVTLSCEQNLNHDAMYWYRQDPGQGLRLIYYSQIVNDFQKGDIAEGYSVSREKKESFPLTVTSAQKNPTAFYLCASSMEKNQPQHFGDGTRLSIL.

V and J are TRBV19 and TRBJ1-2; D possibly corresponds to TRBD1 (5 bases). CDR3 length: 15 residues. Germline V gene sequence: CDR1 LNHDA, CDR2 SQIVND (reference sequence). Deletions cut 5 bases from V and 1 base from J, with 14 bases between. The CDR3 region is CASSPDTGVNYGYTF. CDR3 bases: TGTGCCAGTAGTCCCGATACAGGTGTTAACTATGGCTACACCTTC.

J is TRBJ1-1 and V is TRBV7-9; D is perhaps TRBD1 (6 bases). This CDR3 is 15 amino acids long. In germline, CDR1 is SEHNR, CDR2 FQNEAQ (reference sequence). Trimming cost V 1 base and J 6 bases, with 15 bases left between them. CDR3 nucleotide sequence: TGTGCCAGCAGCTTAGACAGGGTGAAGTTCCCTGAAGCTTTCTTT. As protein: CASSLDRVKFPEAFF. The full variable domain, rest sourced from reference TRBV7-9 and TRBJ1-1, is DTGVSQNPRHKITKRGQNVTFRCDPISEHNRLYWYRQTLGQGPEFLTYFQNEAQLEKSRLLSDRFSAERPKGSFSTLEIQRTEQGDSAMYLCASSLDRVKFPEAFFGQGTRLTVV.

CDR3 DNA sequence: TGTGCCAGCGGTAGTCGGGCCCTCCACTTT. Translating it yields CASGSRALHF. The rearrangement joins TRBV6-6 to TRBJ1-6; D gene ambiguous. Trimming took off 8 bases at V and 14 bases at J, with 10 bases between the two ends. This CDR3 comprises 10 residues. Germline CDR1 MNHNY, CDR2 SVGAGI (reference sequence).

The chain couples TRBV28 to TRBJ2-7, with TRBD1 as a possible D gene (6 bases). This CDR3 has 13 amino acids. Germline-derived CDR1 and CDR2 are MDHEN and SYDVKM. V dropped 6 bases and J dropped 3 bases, with 12 bases sitting between them. In nucleotides, the CDR3 is TGTGCCAGCAGGTCGACAGGTCTCTACGAGCAGTACTTC. This translates into CASRSTGLYEQYF.

This chain connects TRBV11-2 to TRBJ1-4; D is uncertain. Looked up from germline, CDR1 is SGHAT and CDR2 is FQNNGV. The CDR3 consists of 14 residues. Between the trimmed V and J ends, which lost 5 bases and 8 bases, there was a span of 15 bases. This chain's CDR3 is CASSKAWAVEKLFF. In DNA form, the CDR3 reads TGTGCCAGCAGCAAAGCTTGGGCAGTGGAAAAACTGTTTTTT.

The chain combines TRBV2 with TRBJ2-1, with 10 bases lining up with TRBD1. Germline CDR1 is SNHLY and CDR2 is FYNNEI. J gave up 0 bases and V 7 bases, and 3 bases lay outside the gene matches. CDR3 size: 15 residues. CDR3 nucleotides: TGTGCCAGCAAGGGACAGGGGAGCTCCTACAATGAGCAGTTCTTC. This gives the protein CASKGQGSSYNEQFF.

This clone was counted once. The chain uses TRBV9 and TRBJ1-3; D uncertain. Between the trimmed V and J ends, which lost 0 bases and 7 bases, there was a span of 11 bases. CDR1 is SGDLS and CDR2 is YYNGEE in the germline V gene. CDR3 length equals 14 residues. The CDR3 reads CASSVARSGNTIYF. In nucleotides, the CDR3 is TGTGCCAGCAGCGTAGCCAGGTCAGGCAACACCATATATTTT.

This CDR3 reads CASSSPTGSVTGELFF. CDR3 sequence (DNA): TGTGCCAGTAGTAGCCCAACAGGGTCGGTAACCGGGGAGCTGTTTTTT. The chain employs TRBV19 and TRBJ2-2; tentative D call: TRBD1 (6 bases). V lost 4 bases to trimming and J lost 5 bases, with 17 bases between them. The CDR3 has 16 amino acids. The germline V gene encodes CDR1 LNHDA and CDR2 SQIVND (reference sequence).

This clone was picked up one time. V and J are TRBV6-4 and TRBJ2-1, with D tentatively TRBD2 (6 bases). This CDR3 has 13 residues. The germline V gene encodes CDR1 MRHNA and CDR2 SNTAGT. V dropped 6 bases and J dropped 10 bases, with 16 bases sitting between them. CDR3 sequence (DNA): TGTGCCAGCAGCCTAGTACGGGAGACCGAGCAGTTCTTC. Its translation is CASSLVRETEQFF.

The chain uses TRBV6-5 and TRBJ2-3, with 7 positions matching TRBD1. CDR3 length: 13 amino acids. CDR1 MNHEY and CDR2 SVGAGI come from the germline V gene. V was pared by 7 bases and J by 4 bases, with 5 bases of the junction left unmatched. The CDR3 DNA is TGTGCCAGCACCCGACAGGGATCAGATACGCAGTATTTT. It codes for CASTRQGSDTQYF.

The chain couples TRBV27 to TRBJ2-5; D perhaps matches TRBD1 (5 bases). The V gene lost 1 base and the J gene lost 1 base, with 7 bases spanning the gap. Germline CDR1 is MNHEY and CDR2 is SMNVEV (reference sequence). The CDR3 runs 14 residues. The CDR3 protein is CASSLWGFQETQYF. In nucleotides, the CDR3 is TGTGCCAGCAGTTTATGGGGCTTCCAAGAGACCCAGTACTTC.